This TCR beta chain was recovered during a study of T cell responses to AZD1222 COVID-19 vaccine. Regarding the study as a whole: Spike as a whole was targeted by vaccine-associated CD4 TCRs, dominant at 160-218 and 743-854.

V was cut by 5 bases and J by 3 bases, with 16 bases left in between. Germline V gene sequence: CDR1 SEHNR, CDR2 FQNEAQ (reference sequence). The CDR3 length is 15 residues. Data came from immunoSEQ multiplex PCR; TCRdb stores just in-frame clones and leaves some out. The sample includes 140,000 or so clones, 92% of them seen just once. Comment on this clone: The antigen is undetermined.

Sequenced here: peripheral blood, sampled 28 days after the second AZD1222 dose. The rearrangement links TRBV7-9 to TRBJ1-2; D gene unclear. The clonotype comes from an adult who received the AZD1222 COVID-19 vaccine. Here the CDR3 reads CASSQPEVQYYGYTF. CDR3 sequence (DNA): TGTGCCAGCAGCCAACCGGAGGTGCAGTACTATGGCTACACCTTC.